This is a list of T cell receptor beta chains from one sample in a study of neoadjuvant anti-PD-1 for oral cavity cancer. Sequenced by immunoSEQ multiplex PCR; TCRdb stores in-frame clones only, minus some. Of about 14,000 clones in the sample, around 71% are singletons; the top ten hold 2.5% to 3.5%. Sequencing was performed on PBMCs, taken after nivolumab (anti-PD-1) treatment. Every receptor here comes from a person aged 40-85 years with oral cavity squamous cell carcinoma. CDR3s include the opening cysteine and the closing phenylalanine or tryptophan. The D gene is left open where the match is weak. Clone size is stated in some rows and not others, as once, few, many or a class when expanded.

J gene,D gene,V gene,clone size,CDR3 protein,CDR3 DNA
TRBJ2-7,-,TRBV14,-,CASSWSDGSYEQYF,TGTGCCAGCAGCTGGTCGGACGGCTCCTACGAGCAGTACTTC
TRBJ1-3,-,TRBV5-3,few,CARSTSRGSGNTIYF,TGTGCCAGAAGCACGTCACGGGGATCTGGAAACACCATATATTTT
TRBJ1-1,-,TRBV10-1,few,CASSVTVNTEAFF,TGCGCCAGCAGCGTGACAGTGAACACTGAAGCTTTCTTT
TRBJ2-2,-,TRBV9,-,CASSGGLGELFF,TGTGCCAGCTCCGGGGGATTGGGGGAGCTGTTTTTT
TRBJ2-7,TRBD1,TRBV7-9,-,CASSSPGTGTNSYEQYF,TGTGCCAGCAGCTCCCCCGGGACAGGGACTAACTCCTACGAGCAGTACTTC
TRBJ2-2,-,TRBV11-3,-,CASSSSNTGELFF,TGTGCCAGCAGCTCCTCCAACACCGGGGAGCTGTTTTTT
TRBJ1-1,-,TRBV5-6,once,CASSFVFAGAGTEAFF,TGTGCCAGCAGCTTTGTGTTCGCAGGGGCGGGCACTGAAGCTTTCTTT
TRBJ2-7,TRBD1,TRBV14,-,CASSQDQGAGEQYF,TGTGCCAGCAGCCAAGACCAGGGGGCAGGGGAGCAGTACTTC
TRBJ1-1,-,TRBV15,-,CATKGGTEAFF,TGTGCCACCAAGGGGGGCACTGAAGCTTTCTTT
TRBJ1-2,-,TRBV6-1,few,CASSSEGLYGYTF,TGTGCCAGCAGCTCCGAGGGGCTCTATGGCTACACCTTC
TRBJ2-2,-,TRBV4-1,few,CASSHLGHQEGELFF,TGCGCCAGCAGCCACCTCGGGCACCAAGAAGGGGAGCTGTTTTTT
TRBJ1-1,TRBD1,TRBV27,few,CASSFQGGNTEAFF,TGTGCCAGCAGTTTTCAGGGGGGAAACACTGAAGCTTTCTTT
TRBJ2-3,-,TRBV27,few,CASSLSGTDTQYF,TGTGCCAGCAGTTTATCGGGCACAGATACGCAGTATTTT
TRBJ2-3,TRBD2,TRBV15,-,CATSSREYTQYF,TGTGCCACCAGCTCGCGGGAGTATACGCAGTATTTT
TRBJ2-2,TRBD1,TRBV6-1,once,CASTTAQTGVRELFF,TGTGCCAGCACGACTGCTCAAACAGGGGTTAGGGAGCTGTTTTTT
TRBJ2-3,-,TRBV28,few,CASSSPVPGGPDTQYF,TGTGCCAGCAGTTCCCCGGTCCCGGGGGGCCCAGATACGCAGTATTTT
TRBJ2-1,-,TRBV10-3,-,CAIRKGGREANEQFF,TGTGCCATCAGAAAGGGTGGCAGAGAGGCGAATGAGCAGTTCTTC
TRBJ1-1,-,TRBV25-1,-,CASSQLANTEAFF,TGTGCCAGCAGCCAGCTAGCGAACACTGAAGCTTTCTTT
TRBJ1-1,TRBD1,TRBV4-2,-,CASSSDGQGRWAFF,TGTGCCAGCAGCTCCGACGGACAGGGGAGATGGGCTTTCTTT
TRBJ1-2,-,TRBV14,few,CASSTSGILGGYTF,TGTGCCAGCAGCACCTCTGGAATATTGGGTGGCTACACCTTC